The entry below gives a single T cell receptor (beta chain) sequence along with its context. This entry is derived from a study of control samples from healthy donors and cancer patients. The V gene's germline CDR1 is LNHNV and CDR2 YYDKDF (reference sequence). This CDR3 comprises 15 residues. The V and J ends lost 0 bases and 8 bases respectively, with 16 bases between them. Libraries were prepared by immunoSEQ multiplex PCR; TCRdb keeps only in-frame clonotypes and omits some of them. The profile shows 150,000 or so clones, approximately 94% of them singletons. The TCR originated in a man aged 35 to 55 in good health. The rearrangement uses TRBV15 and TRBJ1-2; D unresolved. Source material: blood. The CDR3 DNA reads as TGTGCCACCAGCAGAGATCGCCAACAGACGGGAGGCTACACCTTC. Translating gives CATSRDRQQTGGYTF.